The entry below describes one T cell receptor (beta chain). As to time point: week 3, after first cycle of checkpoint inhibitor. CDR3 length: 14 residues. In germline, CDR1 is SGHTA, CDR2 FQGNSA. Germline trimming cut 7 bases from V and 4 bases from J; bases unmatched to any gene: 8. This sample is part of a study of blood T cell dynamics during melanoma immunotherapy. Profiling relied on immunoSEQ multiplex PCR, and the TCRdb table lists in-frame clones only, not all of them. The sample lists 8,500 to 14,000 clones; roughly 87% were seen once. This chain connects TRBV7-2 to TRBJ2-3, with 7 bases fitting TRBD2. The sample consisted of blood, taken from a patient treated with checkpoint blockade. The source of this sequence is a human donor with melanoma. The CDR3 DNA reads as TGTGCCAGCATTCTGACCGGGGGGTCAGATACGCAGTATTTT. Amino acids: CASILTGGSDTQYF.